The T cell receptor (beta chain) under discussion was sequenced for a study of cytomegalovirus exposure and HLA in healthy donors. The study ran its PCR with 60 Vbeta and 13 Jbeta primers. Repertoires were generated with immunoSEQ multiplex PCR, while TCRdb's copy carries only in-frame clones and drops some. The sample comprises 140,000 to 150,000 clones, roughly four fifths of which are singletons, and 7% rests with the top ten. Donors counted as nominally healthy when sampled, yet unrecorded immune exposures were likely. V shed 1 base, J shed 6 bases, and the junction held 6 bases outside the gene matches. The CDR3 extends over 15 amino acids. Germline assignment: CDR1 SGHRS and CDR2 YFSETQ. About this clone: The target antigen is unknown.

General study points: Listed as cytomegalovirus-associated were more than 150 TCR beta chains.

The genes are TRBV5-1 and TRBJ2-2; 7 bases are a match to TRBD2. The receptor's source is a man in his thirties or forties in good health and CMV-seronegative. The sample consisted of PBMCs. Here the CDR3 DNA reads TGCGCCAGCAGCTTGCGGAGCGGGGCCCCCGGGGAGCTGTTTTTT. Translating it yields CASSLRSGAPGELFF.